The next 20 T cell receptor beta chains were all read from a single sample in a study of T cell repertoires in cytomegalovirus infection (dated by TCRdb to about 2019). Sequencing was carried out with an Illumina HiSeq 1500. TCRdb handled the public reads itself, with Q25 trimming in fastp and clone calling in MiXCR, and kept productive beta chains. Each entry merges the rows of one CDR3 protein and shows their most common DNA and genes. Recorded for this sample are about 830,000 distinct CDR3 sequences; approximately 29% of them occurred a single time. About an eighth of the sample comes from the top ten. Their specific antigens are unknown. According to the study, the label for this sample's treatment or condition signals: in vitro stimulation with specific CMV peptide epitopes to enrich CMV-specific T cells. The sample here was cultured CD8+ T cells from PBMCs, taken from culture after CMV antigen stimulation. The receptors come from a human donor in good health (CMV status not recorded). Some clones in this sample may be carry-over from other donors' samples.

This clonotype was found a few times. V usage is TRBV7-2 and J usage is TRBJ2-2; D perhaps matches TRBD1 (5 bases). There are 15 residues in the CDR3. Per the germline V gene, CDR1 is SGHTA and CDR2 is FQGNSA. The V end was cut by 5 bases, the J end by 6 bases, with 16 bases between. The CDR3 loop reads CASSPPVRVAGELFF. The CDR3 DNA is TGTGCCAGCAGCCCCCCTGTCAGGGTGGCCGGGGAGCTGTTTTTT.

V is TRBV7-9 and J is TRBJ1-2; 7 bases map to TRBD1. The CDR3 length is 14 residues. V dropped 8 bases and J dropped 4; count of bases not matched to a gene: 10. Germline V gives CDR1 SEHNR, CDR2 FQNEAQ (reference sequence). The CDR3 sequence: CASDAGTEFYGYTF. CDR3 coding DNA: TGTGCCAGCGATGCCGGGACAGAATTCTATGGCTACACCTTC.

This clonotype was counted between two and nine times. CDR3: CSARDTGTGGIFQETQYF. Here the CDR3 DNA reads TGCAGTGCTAGGGACACCGGGACAGGGGGGATATTTCAAGAGACCCAGTACTTC. The V call is TRBV20-1, the J call TRBJ2-5, with 11 bases fitting TRBD1. The CDR3 length is 18 residues. Germline CDR1 DFQATT, CDR2 SNEGSKA (reference sequence). V shed 3 bases, J shed 2 bases, and the junction held 14 bases outside the gene matches.

This clonotype was found many times. CDR3 amino acids: CASSSWDRNEKLFF. In DNA form, the CDR3 reads TGTGCCAGCAGCTCCTGGGACAGGAATGAAAAACTGTTTTTT. The chain combines TRBV7-2 with TRBJ1-4; TRBD1 aligns across 8 bases. The CDR3 runs 14 residues. The V gene end was trimmed by 4 bases and the J gene end by 5 bases; junction bases not matched to a gene: 3. CDR1 and CDR2 from the germline V gene are SGHTA and FQGNSA.

The gene calls are TRBV4-2 and TRBJ2-1; 7 bases are shared with TRBD2. The junction had 11 bases not matched to a gene; V was cut back by 4 bases and J by 5 bases. CDR3 length: 16 amino acids. The germline gives CDR1 LGHNA, CDR2 YNFKEQ. The CDR3 reads CASSLLGERGNNEQFF. The CDR3 DNA follows: TGTGCCAGCAGCCTGCTTGGGGAGCGGGGTAACAATGAGCAGTTCTTC.

The gene calls are TRBV24-1 and TRBJ2-1, with D possibly matching TRBD2 (6 bases). The CDR3 sequence is 18 residues long. V was trimmed by 3 bases and J by 1 base, leaving 18 bases between them. The germline CDR1 and CDR2 sequences are KGHDR and SFDVKD. The CDR3 protein is CATSDRPGALRSYNEQFF. As DNA, the CDR3 is TGTGCCACCAGTGATCGACCGGGAGCCCTGCGATCCTACAATGAGCAGTTCTTC.

The table lists this clonotype with many counts. Here the CDR3 reads CASSLDRSDGNTIYF. Here the CDR3 DNA reads TGTGCCAGCAGCTTAGACAGGTCCGATGGAAACACCATATATTTT. The rearrangement links TRBV7-6 to TRBJ1-3, with D perhaps TRBD1 (5 bases). The germline V and J ends were trimmed by 1 base and 3 bases, with 10 bases remaining between them. Germline CDR1 and CDR2: SGHVS and FNYEAQ. The CDR3 consists of 15 residues. The full variable domain, completed using reference TRBV7-6 and TRBJ1-3, is GAGVSQSPRYKVTKRGQDVALRCDPISGHVSLYWYRQALGQGPEFLTYFNYEAQQDKSGLPNDRFSAERPEGSISTLTIQRTEQRDSAMYRCASSLDRSDGNTIYFGEGSWLTVV.

Ten or more counts support this clonotype. The chain employs TRBV7-6 and TRBJ2-7; unclear D gene. Between the trimmed V and J ends, which lost 1 base and 0 bases, there was a span of 7 bases. The CDR3 has 14 amino acids. Germline V CDR1 and CDR2: SGHVS, FNYEAQ. CDR3 residues: CASSLGEASYEQYF. CDR3 DNA sequence: TGTGCCAGCAGCTTAGGAGAGGCCTCCTACGAGCAGTACTTC. Supplemented by reference TRBV7-6 and TRBJ2-7, the full variable domain reads GAGVSQSPRYKVTKRGQDVALRCDPISGHVSLYWYRQALGQGPEFLTYFNYEAQQDKSGLPNDRFSAERPEGSISTLTIQRTEQRDSAMYRCASSLGEASYEQYFGPGTRLTVT.

This clonotype was seen a few times. The chain uses TRBV10-3 and TRBJ2-5; the match to TRBD1 covers 9 bases. CDR3 length: 14 amino acids. The junction had 3 bases not matched to a gene; V was cut back by 2 bases and J by 5 bases. Looked up from germline, CDR1 is ENHRY and CDR2 is SYGVKD. This chain's CDR3 is CAISEGQGMETQYF. As DNA, the CDR3 is TGTGCCATCAGTGAGGGACAGGGGATGGAGACCCAGTACTTC.

The genes are TRBV4-2 and TRBJ2-7; TRBD1 is a possible D gene (5 bases). This CDR3 comprises 14 residues. Trimming stripped 3 bases from V and 5 bases from J, with 14 bases between. Germline V gene lookup returns CDR1 LGHNA and CDR2 YNFKEQ. CDR3 loop: CASSHQGLDDEQYF. The CDR3 DNA is TGTGCCAGCAGCCACCAGGGTCTAGATGACGAGCAGTACTTC.

As for this clonotype: It may be a read error: a sequence one base away is much more abundant. V gene TRBV7-9 combines with J gene TRBJ2-5, with a tentative D call TRBD1 (7 bases). Trimming shortened V by 5 bases and J by 3 bases, and 16 bases separated the two germline ends. From germline, CDR1 is SEHNR and CDR2 FQNEAQ (reference sequence). The CDR3 consists of 15 residues. CDR3 residues: CASSIWGDSEETQYF. The CDR3 nucleotides read TGTGCCAGCAGCATTTGGGGGGACAGTGAAGAGACCCAGTACTTC.

The chain has TRBV27 and TRBJ1-2, with 9 positions matching TRBD1. Trimming at V came to 5 bases and at J to 6 bases, leaving 16 bases not matched to a gene. The CDR3 has 17 amino acids. Germline CDR1 and CDR2: MNHEY and SMNVEV (reference sequence). This CDR3 is CASSTTPPGTGNDGYTF. The CDR3, as DNA: TGTGCCAGCAGTACTACCCCTCCCGGGACAGGGAATGATGGCTACACCTTC.

This clonotype was found many times. The V call is TRBV7-8, the J call TRBJ1-2; weak D call: TRBD1 (5 bases). CDR1 SGHVS and CDR2 FQNEAQ come from the germline V gene. CDR3 length: 13 residues. Trimming took off 6 bases at V and 4 bases at J, with 12 bases between the two ends. In nucleotides, the CDR3 is TGTGCCAGCAGTGACTCGGGGGGCTATGGCTACACCTTC. Protein: CASSDSGGYGYTF.

This clonotype turned up a few times. The J gene is TRBJ2-7, the V gene TRBV27; 9 bases match TRBD1. With 3 bases clipped from V and 1 base from J, the junction kept 7 bases outside the gene matches. Germline CDR1 MNHEY, CDR2 SMNVEV (reference sequence). The CDR3 spans 16 residues. The CDR3 nucleotides are TGTGCCAGCAGTTTCCTACCCGGGACAGGGTCCTACGAGCAGTACTTC. Encoded protein: CASSFLPGTGSYEQYF.

This clonotype was detected a few times. This chain uses TRBV4-1 with TRBJ1-1, with D unclear. There are 13 residues in the CDR3. CDR1 and CDR2 (germline): MGHRA, YSYEKL. Trimming cost V 5 bases and J 11 bases, with 18 bases left between them. The CDR3 DNA follows: TGCGCCAGCAGCGGAACGGGTGCTAACCCCGCTTTCTTT. Protein product: CASSGTGANPAFF.

This clonotype was seen just once. The gene calls are TRBV29-1 and TRBJ2-7; no clear D gene. CDR3 length: 12 residues. The germline V gene encodes CDR1 SQVTM and CDR2 ANQGSEA. The V end was cut by 0 bases, the J end by 0 bases, with 3 bases between. CDR3 sequence reads: CSVEDSSYEQYV. The CDR3 DNA sequence: TGCAGCGTTGAAGACAGCTCCTACGAGCAGTACGTC.

The rearrangement joins TRBV29-1 to TRBJ2-4; possible D gene TRBD2, 5 bases. This CDR3 has 14 residues. Germline V lookup: CDR1 SQVTM, CDR2 ANQGSEA. The V end lost 0 bases, the J end lost 9 bases, and 15 bases lay between the germline ends. The CDR3 DNA sequence: TGCAGCGTTGAAGATGAGGGCAGAAAAGGCATTCAGTACTTC. Translated, it gives CSVEDEGRKGIQYF.

This clonotype was picked up many times. This chain uses TRBV7-6 with TRBJ2-2, with D perhaps matching TRBD2 (6 bases). This CDR3 spans 16 amino acids. The V end lost 4 bases, the J end lost 0 bases, and 12 bases lay between the germline ends. Germline V gene sequence: CDR1 SGHVS, CDR2 FNYEAQ. The DNA for the CDR3 is TGTGCCAGCAGCTCTTTTACGGGGGCGAACACCGGGGAGCTGTTTTTT. Encoded protein: CASSSFTGANTGELFF.

The chain recombines TRBV20-1 with TRBJ2-5; either TRBD1 or TRBD2 may supply D (6 bases each). The CDR3 is 14 amino acids. Per the germline V gene, CDR1 is DFQATT and CDR2 is SNEGSKA (reference sequence). V gave up 0 bases and J gave up 1 base, with 9 bases separating them. The DNA for the CDR3 is TGCAGTGCTAGAGATGGAGGGGGCCAAGAGACCCAGTACTTC. Translation gives CSARDGGGQETQYF.

This clonotype was observed a few times. The chain couples TRBV12-3 or TRBV12-4 to TRBJ1-1, with unresolved D. V was cut by 5 bases and J by 10 bases, with 14 bases left in between. CDR3 length: 12 residues. The CDR3: CASSGDPLVAFF. For the CDR3, the DNA is TGTGCCAGCAGTGGAGACCCACTCGTAGCTTTCTTT.